This T cell receptor (beta chain) was sequenced for a study of T cells expressing NK-cell markers. Study at large: In sorted CD3+CD56+NKG2C+, CD3+CD56+NKG2C- and CD3+CD56-NKG2C+ T cells, TCR beta repertoires were obtained.

General observations from the study: The leading position in the CD3+CD56-NKG2C+ fraction of several donors also went to these clonotypes.

Points on this clonotype: Its antigen is undetermined.

It was by 5'RACE template switching with UMIs that TCR beta cDNA was made. TCRdb reprocessed the 5' RACE reads and keeps a single row for each CDR3 protein, giving no DNA. This sample contains 250,000 to 300,000 distinct CDR3 sequences. This sequence originates from a man aged 18-30 years in good health. Sequenced material: blood T cells: a sorted CD56 or NKG2C T cell subset, CD4+ or CD8+ T cells, or bulk PBMC T cells (not recorded which).

CDR3 protein: CASSSGQLGEKLFF. The chain has TRBV12-3 or TRBV12-4 and TRBJ1-4; the TCRdb D gene call, TRBD1, has no DNA to confirm it. CDR3 length equals 14 residues.